This passage covers 23 T cell receptor beta chains from one sample sequenced in a study of regulatory T cells in long-lasting Graves disease. Time point denoted: newly diagnosed GD, antithyroid drugs for less than 3 months. Extracted RNA from PBMCs served as the source of the TCR library. Libraries of TCR beta came from iRepertoire HTBI primers plus Arm-PCR of CDR3 regions. TCRdb called the multiplex PCR reads again in MiXCR, with one record for every CDR3 protein. The table lists about 540,000 distinct CDR3 sequences, around an eighth of them singletons. These same data were also listed under a study on T cells in Graves' hyperthyroidism and ophthalmopathy.

The material was peripheral blood mononuclear cells (PBMCs), obtained at new diagnosis, from a patient treated with antithyroid drugs. These receptors originate from a man aged 25-45 years with Graves disease.

Turning to this clonotype: A much larger clone lies a single base off, so this may be a read error. The chain is built from TRBV11-2 and TRBJ1-6, with D hard to call. This CDR3 spans 16 amino acids. Germline values: CDR1 SGHAT, CDR2 FQNNGV. Trimming shortened V by 0 bases and J by 5 bases, and 11 bases separated the two germline ends. CDR3 protein: CASSLEWGGHNSPLHF. CDR3 sequence (DNA): TGTGCCAGCAGCTTAGAGTGGGGAGGACATAATTCACCCCTCCACTTT. Full variable domain (missing parts from reference TRBV11-2 and TRBJ1-6): EAGVAQSPRYKIIEKRQSVAFWCNPISGHATLYWYQQILGQGPKLLIQFQNNGVVDDSQLPKDRFSAERLKGVDSTLKIQPAKLEDSAVYLCASSLEWGGHNSPLHFGNGTRLTVT.

A word on this clonotype: Without the conserved terminal phenylalanine or tryptophan, this CDR3 likely stems from a read error. This sequence joins TRBV19 and TRBJ1-1, with 7 nucleotides matching TRBD1. Unmatched junction bases numbered 5, after V lost 5 bases and J lost 5 bases. From germline, CDR1 is LNHDA and CDR2 SQIVND (reference sequence). The CDR3 has 13 residues. The CDR3 is CASSRTGRTEAFL. As DNA, the CDR3 is TGTGCCAGTAGTCGGACAGGAAGGACTGAAGCTTTCCTT.

This clonotype was detected ten times or more. The chain joins TRBV27 to TRBJ2-5; 7 bases map to TRBD1. Trimming at V came to 4 bases and at J to 1 base, leaving 6 bases not matched to a gene. Germline V CDR1 and CDR2: MNHEY, SMNVEV (reference sequence). The CDR3 extends over 15 amino acids. The CDR3 DNA follows: TGTGCCAGCAGTTCCAAGGGGGCCGGCCAAGAGACCCAGTACTTC. Its protein product is CASSSKGAGQETQYF.

The V and J genes are TRBV19 and TRBJ2-4; the D gene is possibly TRBD2 (6 bases). V dropped 7 bases and J dropped 9 bases, with 25 bases sitting between them. CDR1 is LNHDA, CDR2 SQIVND, per germline (reference sequence). There are 16 residues in the CDR3. CDR3 residues: CASTSRIGTGLSIQYF. In nucleotides, the CDR3 is TGTGCCAGTACCTCCAGGATCGGAACAGGACTAAGCATTCAGTACTTC.

A few counts support this clonotype. This chain uses TRBV15 with TRBJ2-1; 10 bases align to TRBD2. With V trimmed by 1 base and J by 8 bases, 5 bases remained unmatched. The CDR3 covers 15 residues. Germline values: CDR1 LNHNV, CDR2 YYDKDF (reference sequence). The CDR3 sequence: CATSRVIAGGYEQFF. In DNA, the CDR3 is TGTGCCACCAGCAGAGTTATAGCGGGAGGCTATGAGCAGTTCTTC.

This clonotype was observed many times. This chain joins TRBV5-1 and TRBJ2-3; tentatively, D is TRBD1 (6 bases). V lost 0 bases and J lost 2, with 7 bases in between. CDR3 length: 14 residues. The germline V gene encodes CDR1 SGHRS and CDR2 YFSETQ. This CDR3 reads CASSLAGHTDTQYF. The CDR3 region has the DNA TGCGCCAGCAGCTTGGCGGGACACACAGATACGCAGTATTTT.

This clonotype was counted many times. The V gene is TRBV30, the J gene TRBJ1-2; D possibly corresponds to TRBD1 (5 bases). Germline assignment: CDR1 GTSNPN and CDR2 SVGIG (reference sequence). The CDR3 sequence is 11 residues long. V was shortened by 2 bases and J by 8 bases, with 9 bases between the two germline ends. CDR3 sequence (DNA): TGTGCCTGGAGTCCCAGGGACGGCTACACCTTC. This encodes CAWSPRDGYTF.

This clonotype was found a few times. This may stem from a read error, because a much larger clone lies one nucleotide away. The rearrangement links TRBV9 to TRBJ1-1; D unresolved. V was clipped by 2 bases and J by 6 bases, with 17 bases between them. Germline V lookup: CDR1 SGDLS, CDR2 YYNGEE. The CDR3 is 15 residues long. Here the CDR3 reads CASSVHTEGAAEAFF. CDR3 in DNA: TGTGCCAGCAGCGTCCATACAGAGGGCGCGGCTGAAGCTTTCTTT.

This clonotype has a handful of counts. The chain carries TRBV4-1 and TRBJ1-1, with 8 bases that match TRBD1. Germline V lookup: CDR1 MGHRA, CDR2 YSYEKL. The CDR3 extends over 16 amino acids. With 0 bases clipped from V and 3 bases from J, the junction kept 6 bases outside the gene matches. The DNA for the CDR3 is TGCGCCAGCAGCCAAGAAAAAACAGGGGGTTACACTGAAGCTTTCTTT. Its translation is CASSQEKTGGYTEAFF.

This clonotype was picked up many times. The gene calls are TRBV12-3 or TRBV12-4 and TRBJ2-5; no firm D call. The V and J ends lost 4 bases and 5 bases respectively, with 14 bases between them. The CDR3 extends over 14 amino acids. The CDR3 loop reads CASSSFLLGETQYF. In DNA form, the CDR3 reads TGTGCCAGCAGTTCCTTCCTGTTGGGCGAGACCCAGTACTTC.

For this clonotype: A read error may explain this, as a much larger clone is one base away. This chain links TRBV2 with TRBJ2-7; 8 nucleotides line up with TRBD2. The germline gives CDR1 SNHLY, CDR2 FYNNEI. This CDR3 has 13 amino acids. The CDR3 loop is CASNEAGVYEQYF. The CDR3 DNA reads as TGTGCCAGCAATGAAGCGGGGGTCTACGAGCAGTACTTC.

This clonotype was detected many times. The gene calls are TRBV6-1 and TRBJ2-7, with 14 bases aligning to TRBD2. Germline CDR1 is MNHNS and CDR2 is SASEGT. The length of the CDR3 is 16 residues. V dropped 2 bases and J dropped 5; count of bases not matched to a gene: 5. CDR3 sequence reads: CASSEPGTSGRDEQYF. The CDR3 DNA is TGTGCCAGCAGTGAACCCGGGACTAGCGGGAGAGACGAGCAGTACTTC.

V usage is TRBV30 and J usage is TRBJ2-7; 7 bases fit TRBD2. Trimming took 3 bases from V and 0 from J; bases not matched to a gene: 5. This CDR3 spans 14 amino acids. From germline, CDR1 is GTSNPN and CDR2 SVGIG (reference sequence). CDR3 sequence (DNA): TGTGCCTGGAGAAGGCTAGCGGACTCCTACGAGCAGTACTTC. Its protein is CAWRRLADSYEQYF.

This clonotype was seen at least ten times. The V gene is TRBV20-1, the J gene TRBJ2-2; 11 nucleotides align to TRBD2. The length of the CDR3 is 14 residues. Unmatched junction bases numbered 7, after V lost 6 bases and J lost 7 bases. Looked up from germline, CDR1 is DFQATT and CDR2 is SNEGSKA (reference sequence). The CDR3 coding sequence is TGCAGTGCAGTAGCGGGAGGGCCAGGCGGGGAGCTGTTTTTT. This gives the protein CSAVAGGPGGELFF.

At least ten counts were recorded for this clonotype. The chain recombines TRBV12-3 or TRBV12-4 with TRBJ1-2; 7 positions agree with TRBD1. V shed 6 bases and J 0 bases; nucleotides not matched to a gene: 7. CDR3 length equals 15 residues. CDR3 region: CASRSDRPANYGYTF. The CDR3 DNA is TGTGCCAGCAGATCGGACAGGCCGGCTAACTATGGCTACACCTTC.

At least ten counts were recorded for this clonotype. This chain links TRBV10-2 with TRBJ2-7; TRBD2 is a possible D gene (5 bases). The V gene's germline CDR1 is WSHSY and CDR2 SAAADI. The CDR3 loop spans 14 amino acids. Trimming shortened V by 10 bases and J by 2 bases, and 18 bases separated the two germline ends. The CDR3 nucleotides are TGCGCCACCAGAATGGCGGGCCGAACCTACGAGCAGTACTTC. Translating gives CATRMAGRTYEQYF.

This clonotype was observed many times. The rearrangement links TRBV2 to TRBJ1-5, with a tentative D call TRBD1 (5 bases). V dropped 8 bases and J dropped 7 bases, with 18 bases sitting between them. From germline, CDR1 is SNHLY and CDR2 FYNNEI. This CDR3 has 14 residues. The CDR3 protein is CASGGGARRQPQHF. The CDR3 DNA follows: TGTGCCAGCGGGGGTGGCGCACGCCGACAGCCCCAGCATTTT.

Here the CDR3 DNA reads TGTGCCAGCACACCTCGGGAGGGTCCAGGGAATGAGCAGTTCTTC. Amino acids: CASTPREGPGNEQFF. The chain couples TRBV11-1 to TRBJ2-1; 8 bases are shared with TRBD2. Germline V lookup: CDR1 SGHAT, CDR2 FQDESV (reference sequence). The CDR3 consists of 15 residues. V trimming: 7 bases; J trimming: 7 bases; junction bases outside the gene matches: 12.

This clonotype showed up just a few times. The chain recombines TRBV4-2 with TRBJ1-5, with D possibly being TRBD1 (5 bases). Per germline, CDR1 LGHNA and CDR2 YNFKEQ. The V end was cut by 0 bases, the J end by 9 bases, with 12 bases between. The CDR3 spans 14 residues. CDR3 in amino acids: CASSQDKGARPQHF. Written as DNA, the CDR3 is TGTGCCAGCAGCCAAGATAAAGGGGCTCGGCCCCAGCATTTT.

This clonotype was detected ten times or more. The chain combines TRBV2 with TRBJ2-7; D is perhaps TRBD1 (5 bases). Germline-derived CDR1 and CDR2 are SNHLY and FYNNEI. This CDR3 has 15 amino acids. Trimming left V 5 bases short and J 3 bases short, with 17 bases between. The CDR3 spells CASSFRAGFLYEQYF. The CDR3 DNA is TGTGCCAGCAGTTTCAGAGCAGGGTTTCTCTACGAGCAGTACTTC. The whole variable domain, filled in from reference TRBV2 and TRBJ2-7, reads EPEVTQTPSHQVTQMGQEVILRCVPISNHLYFYWYRQILGQKVEFLVSFYNNEISEKSEIFDDQFSVERPDGSNFTLKIRSTKLEDSAMYFCASSFRAGFLYEQYFGPGTRLTVT.

Ten or more counts support this clonotype. The J gene is TRBJ2-3, the V gene TRBV20-1, with a possible D match to TRBD2 (6 bases). V was trimmed by 5 bases and J by 2 bases, leaving 14 bases between them. Germline loops: CDR1 DFQATT, CDR2 SNEGSKA (reference sequence). The CDR3 is 14 amino acids. The CDR3: CSAFGDLITDTQYF. The CDR3 DNA reads as TGCAGTGCTTTTGGGGACTTGATCACAGATACGCAGTATTTT.

This chain connects TRBV10-3 to TRBJ2-1; 16 positions agree with TRBD2. CDR1 and CDR2 (germline): ENHRY, SYGVKD. The ends lost 2 bases at V and 6 bases at J; junction bases unmatched: 10. This CDR3 comprises 19 residues. CDR3 amino acids: CAISELPGLAGGPPNEQFF. DNA for the CDR3: TGTGCCATCAGTGAGCTCCCGGGACTAGCGGGAGGGCCGCCCAATGAGCAGTTCTTC.

This clonotype was seen ten or more times. This CDR3 reads CASSPEVVNNLHEQYF. The CDR3 coding sequence is TGTGCCAGCAGCCCAGAGGTAGTGAATAACCTCCACGAGCAGTACTTC. This chain links TRBV2 with TRBJ2-7; no definite D call. Trimming took 6 bases from V and 5 from J, leaving 23 bases between them. CDR3 length: 16 amino acids. The germline V gene encodes CDR1 SNHLY and CDR2 FYNNEI.